The 25 T cell receptor beta chains presented below share a single source sample, sequenced in a study of cytomegalovirus exposure and HLA in healthy donors. It was with 60 Vbeta and 13 Jbeta primers that the PCR ran. Clones were sequenced by immunoSEQ multiplex PCR, and TCRdb holds only the in-frame ones, with some missing. The sample has 80,000 to 100,000 clones, over 70% seen once; the top ten hold around 20%. The specimen was PBMCs. The receptors come from a man younger than 45 in good health and CMV-seropositive.

CDR3 DNA: TGTGCCAGCAGAGCCTATTTGAGGGGACAGAGTGAAGCTTTCTTT. This encodes CASRAYLRGQSEAFF. The chain carries TRBV2 and TRBJ1-1, with 7 bases matching TRBD1. CDR3 length equals 15 residues. V dropped 6 bases and J dropped 7; count of bases not matched to a gene: 14. Germline V lookup: CDR1 SNHLY, CDR2 FYNNEI.

This sequence joins TRBV28 and TRBJ1-5; D not certain. Germline CDR1 is MDHEN and CDR2 is SYDVKM. The CDR3 spans 16 residues. V lost 4 bases, J lost 0 bases, and 13 bases lay in between. The CDR3 loop reads CASSWSRAYSNQPQHF. CDR3 sequence (DNA): TGTGCCAGCAGTTGGAGCAGAGCTTATAGCAATCAGCCCCAGCATTTT.

This clone has a single count. The chain uses TRBV4-2 and TRBJ2-7; no definite D call. V gave up 3 bases and J gave up 7 bases, with 10 bases separating them. In germline, CDR1 is LGHNA, CDR2 YNFKEQ. The length of the CDR3 is 12 residues. This CDR3 is CASSQLSGEQYF. CDR3 nucleotides: TGTGCCAGCAGCCAGCTCTCCGGGGAGCAGTACTTC.

This clone was seen a handful of times. This chain connects TRBV4-2 to TRBJ1-1; weak D call: TRBD1 (6 bases). This CDR3 is 14 amino acids long. The V and J ends lost 4 bases and 4 bases respectively, with 13 bases between them. Germline CDR1 and CDR2: LGHNA and YNFKEQ. CDR3 sequence (DNA): TGTGCCAGCAGCCTGGGGGGGGCTGGCACTGAAGCTTTCTTT. Translation gives CASSLGGAGTEAFF.

The chain recombines TRBV9 with TRBJ2-7, with a tentative D call TRBD1 (7 bases). V lost 3 bases, J lost 5 bases, and 18 bases lay in between. Germline-derived CDR1 and CDR2 are SGDLS and YYNGEE. This CDR3 region has 15 residues. The CDR3 region is CASSGQTGRMDEQYF. CDR3 DNA sequence: TGTGCCAGCAGCGGACAGACAGGGAGGATGGACGAGCAGTACTTC.

The sample holds a few counts of this clone. The chain carries TRBV5-8 and TRBJ2-2; perhaps TRBD1 as D (5 bases). The CDR3 is 16 residues long. CDR1 SGHTS and CDR2 YDEGEE come from the germline V gene. Trimming took off 4 bases at V and 2 bases at J, with 15 bases between the two ends. The CDR3 region is CASSGVQGTNTGELFF. Here the CDR3 DNA reads TGTGCCAGCAGCGGAGTGCAGGGAACAAACACCGGGGAGCTGTTTTTT.

This clone was observed a few times. The chain recombines TRBV6-4 with TRBJ1-6; D is undetermined. V was shortened by 2 bases and J by 6 bases, with 5 bases between the two germline ends. CDR1 and CDR2 from the germline V gene are MRHNA and SNTAGT. The CDR3 contains 13 residues. In nucleotides, the CDR3 is TGTGCCAGCAGTGACAGGAGTAATTCACCCCTCCACTTT. This sequence encodes CASSDRSNSPLHF.

The chain recombines TRBV10-3 with TRBJ1-2, with D tentatively TRBD1 (6 bases). Germline-derived CDR1 and CDR2 are ENHRY and SYGVKD. The CDR3 contains 14 residues. V shed 7 bases and J shed 0 bases, with 12 bases lying between them. CDR3 bases: TGTGCCATCAATGGACAGTCGACTAACTATGGCTACACCTTC. This sequence encodes CAINGQSTNYGYTF.

The rearrangement joins TRBV29-1 to TRBJ2-1; a possible D gene is TRBD2 (7 bases). This CDR3 has 16 amino acids. Germline CDR1 reads SQVTM; CDR2 reads ANQGSEA. V was cut by 3 bases and J by 0 bases, with 15 bases left in between. The CDR3 nucleotides are TGCAGCGTTGATTTTGGACTAGGGGGCTCCTACAATGAGCAGTTCTTC. It codes for CSVDFGLGGSYNEQFF.

The chain employs TRBV27 and TRBJ2-3; 9 nucleotides agree with TRBD2. The V gene end was trimmed by 4 bases and the J gene end by 3 bases; junction bases not matched to a gene: 8. This CDR3 spans 16 amino acids. Germline values: CDR1 MNHEY, CDR2 SMNVEV (reference sequence). The CDR3 DNA reads as TGTGCCAGCAGTTCGCTAGCGGGGAGTGAGACAGATACGCAGTATTTT. This encodes CASSSLAGSETDTQYF.

The genes are TRBV7-2 and TRBJ2-3; TRBD2 aligns across 7 bases. The CDR3 is 16 residues long. The germline CDR1 and CDR2 sequences are SGHTA and FQGNSA. V lost 4 bases and J lost 4; bases outside the gene matches: 11. CDR3 in amino acids: CASSWTAAGLADTQYF. CDR3 DNA sequence: TGTGCCAGCAGCTGGACCGCAGCGGGACTCGCAGATACGCAGTATTTT.

The V and J genes are TRBV5-4 and TRBJ2-1; no clear D. Germline V gene lookup returns CDR1 SGHNT and CDR2 YYREEE (reference sequence). CDR3 length equals 15 residues. V lost 1 base to trimming and J lost 0 bases, with 8 bases between them. CDR3 nucleotides: TGTGCCAGCAGCTTGAGCACCGCCTCCTACAATGAGCAGTTCTTC. Amino acids: CASSLSTASYNEQFF.

CDR3 loop: CASNRVGEAFF. The CDR3 bases are TGTGCCAGTAACAGGGTGGGGGAAGCTTTCTTT. This sequence joins TRBV2 and TRBJ1-1, with a tentative D call TRBD1 (6 bases). The germline V and J ends were trimmed by 9 bases and 8 bases, with 13 bases remaining between them. This CDR3 comprises 11 residues. The germline gives CDR1 SNHLY, CDR2 FYNNEI.

The rearrangement links TRBV7-9 to TRBJ2-7; 12 nucleotides match TRBD2. The germline V gene encodes CDR1 SEHNR and CDR2 FQNEAQ (reference sequence). V shed 4 bases and J 1 base; nucleotides not matched to a gene: 5. This CDR3 spans 16 amino acids. CDR3 in amino acids: CASSSRGLAGSYEQYF. In DNA, the CDR3 is TGTGCCAGCAGCTCGCGTGGACTAGCGGGATCCTACGAGCAGTACTTC.

This chain links TRBV10-3 with TRBJ2-7, with TRBD2 matching 10 bases. The CDR3 consists of 13 residues. The germline V gene has CDR1 ENHRY and CDR2 SYGVKD. Germline trimming cut 6 bases from V and 4 bases from J; bases unmatched to any gene: 3. In DNA, the CDR3 is TGTGCCATCAGGCTAGCGGGAGCTTACGAGCAGTACTTC. Protein: CAIRLAGAYEQYF.

The genes are TRBV18 and TRBJ1-5; maybe TRBD1 (5 bases). The germline V gene encodes CDR1 KGHSH and CDR2 LQKENI. V dropped 4 bases and J dropped 1 base, with 11 bases sitting between them. The CDR3 length is 15 residues. CDR3 sequence: CASSLGQSSNQPQHF. CDR3 DNA sequence: TGTGCCAGCTCACTGGGGCAGTCGAGCAATCAGCCCCAGCATTTT.

This sequence joins TRBV7-9 and TRBJ1-3, with a weak D call TRBD1 (5 bases). The CDR3 totals 15 residues. Trimming shortened V by 5 bases and J by 4 bases, and 15 bases separated the two germline ends. In germline, CDR1 is SEHNR, CDR2 FQNEAQ (reference sequence). Written as DNA, the CDR3 is TGTGCCAGCAGCCCCGGAAGGGGTACGGGAAACACCATATATTTT. This gives the protein CASSPGRGTGNTIYF.

CDR3 DNA: TGTGCCAGCAGCCTGGACAGGGGGGCCACTGAAGCTTTCTTT. It yields the protein CASSLDRGATEAFF. The gene calls are TRBV14 and TRBJ1-1, with TRBD1 matching over 10 bases. Per the germline V gene, CDR1 is SGHDN and CDR2 is FVKESK. V dropped 4 bases and J dropped 4; count of bases not matched to a gene: 3. The CDR3 is made up of 14 amino acids.

The gene calls are TRBV5-4 and TRBJ1-1; TRBD1 matches at 10 bases. This CDR3 is built from 15 residues. V shed 3 bases and J 4 bases; nucleotides not matched to a gene: 6. CDR1 is SGHNT, CDR2 YYREEE, per germline (reference sequence). The CDR3 reads CASSSGTGVGTEAFF. CDR3 coding DNA: TGTGCCAGCAGCTCGGGGACAGGGGTGGGCACTGAAGCTTTCTTT.

In this sample, this clone turned up once. CDR3 loop: CASSTTGEYYGYTF. The DNA of the CDR3 is TGTGCCAGCAGTACGACAGGGGAGTACTATGGCTACACCTTC. The chain employs TRBV6-5 and TRBJ1-2, with 8 bases aligning to TRBD1. The ends lost 5 bases at V and 3 bases at J; junction bases unmatched: 5. CDR1 is MNHEY, CDR2 SVGAGI, per germline. CDR3 length equals 14 residues.

The rearrangement uses TRBV28 and TRBJ1-5; a weak D match, TRBD1 (5 bases). Trimming took 3 bases from V and 4 from J, leaving 16 bases between them. The CDR3 has 16 residues. The V gene's germline CDR1 is MDHEN and CDR2 SYDVKM. This CDR3 reads CASSFPPSRANQPQHF. CDR3 DNA: TGTGCCAGCAGTTTCCCCCCAAGCAGGGCAAATCAGCCCCAGCATTTT.

CDR3 loop: CASSEGVGEDTQYF. The CDR3 DNA reads TGTGCCAGCAGTGAAGGAGTCGGTGAAGATACGCAGTATTTT. The genes are TRBV2 and TRBJ2-3; D is unresolved. Germline CDR1 SNHLY, CDR2 FYNNEI. V lost 1 base and J 5 bases, leaving 10 bases between the germline ends. The CDR3 runs 14 residues.

The chain links TRBV6-5 to TRBJ1-4; 7 nucleotides match TRBD1. With V trimmed by 6 bases and J by 0 bases, 4 bases remained unmatched. CDR3 length equals 15 residues. Germline loops: CDR1 MNHEY, CDR2 SVGAGI. CDR3 DNA sequence: TGTGCCAGCAGGACCGGACAGGCAACTAATGAAAAACTGTTTTTT. It translates to CASRTGQATNEKLFF.

The rearrangement joins TRBV6-4 to TRBJ1-5, with D maybe TRBD1 (6 bases). This CDR3 region has 17 residues. Trimming removed 3 bases at V and 7 bases at J, with 22 bases between. The V gene's germline CDR1 is MRHNA and CDR2 SNTAGT. The CDR3 DNA reads TGTGCCAGCAGTGAGGAGGCCGGGACATGGCTGAGGCAGCCCCAGCATTTT. The encoded protein is CASSEEAGTWLRQPQHF.

This clone showed up just once. The chain couples TRBV18 to TRBJ2-7; TRBD1 matches at 7 bases. Germline assignment: CDR1 KGHSH and CDR2 LQKENI. The CDR3 is 13 amino acids. After removal of 4 bases from V and 5 bases from J, the junction contained 5 bases not matched to a gene. The CDR3 sequence: CASSQGAQNEQYF. CDR3 nucleotide sequence: TGTGCCAGCTCACAGGGGGCTCAAAACGAGCAGTACTTC.